What follows is one T cell receptor beta chain and its context. Its antigen is still unknown. This sample is drawn from a study of OX40 agonist ivuxolimab in advanced cancers. At the level of the study: Intravenous ivuxolimab at 0.01 to 10 mg/kg was given to patients every 2 weeks.

This table comes from immunoSEQ multiplex PCR, and its TCRdb copy is limited to in-frame clones, with some not included. Among some 150,000 clones listed, 90% were seen once. Study outcomes and limitations: By week 6 at 0.1 to 3.0 mg/kg, blood CD4+ and CD8+ T cells had expanded clonally.

This CDR3 is 14 amino acids long. Trimming took off 0 bases at V and 0 bases at J, with 4 bases between the two ends. Germline V gene data show CDR1 as SGHDT and CDR2 as YYEEEE. The sample consisted of CD4+ or CD8+ T cells sorted from blood, taken in a trial of the OX40 agonist ivuxolimab. This receptor was identified in an adult with an advanced solid tumor such as melanoma, head and neck, liver or kidney cancer. The chain combines TRBV5-6 with TRBJ1-3, with D unclear. In DNA form, the CDR3 reads TGTGCCAGCAGCTTGGCGGGCTCTGGAAACACCATATATTTT. Translation: CASSLAGSGNTIYF.